This T cell receptor (beta chain) stems from a study of T cells in women clearing cervical HPV infection. Study-wide background: Cases' blood sampling followed lesion detection by median roughly 150 days (90 to 200).

There are 14 residues in the CDR3. CDR1 and CDR2 from the germline V gene are KGHSH and LQKENI. immunoSEQ multiplex PCR used an average of 1200 ng genomic DNA. This table comes from immunoSEQ multiplex PCR, and its TCRdb copy is limited to in-frame clones, with some not included. This sample's table reports about 36,000 clones. Worth noting for this clone: Relative to the germline gene, one junction end is altered; a read error may explain this. The missing CDR3 end, 3 residues past where the read stops, is filled in from the germline J gene. This sample includes further DNA sequences coding for the same CDR3.

The chain recombines TRBV18 with TRBJ1-3; a weak D match, TRBD1 (5 bases). This TCR was recovered from a woman aged 18 to 75 with a cervical HPV16 infection that either progressed to CIN3+ or cleared (not recorded which). The sequenced material came from blood buffy coat. The CDR3 here is CASSPQGLGNTIYF. Incomplete CDR3 DNA: TGTGCCAGCTCACCACAGGGGCTCGGAAACACG.